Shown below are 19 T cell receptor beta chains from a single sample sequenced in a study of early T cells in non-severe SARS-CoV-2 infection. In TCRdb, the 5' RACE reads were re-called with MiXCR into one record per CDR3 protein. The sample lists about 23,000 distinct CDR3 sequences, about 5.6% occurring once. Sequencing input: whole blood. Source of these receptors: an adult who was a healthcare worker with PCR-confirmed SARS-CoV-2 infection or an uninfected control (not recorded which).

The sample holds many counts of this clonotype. As DNA, the CDR3 is TGTGCCAGCAGCCCCCGACAGGGGGTGAGCACTGAAGCTTTCTTT. It codes for CASSPRQGVSTEAFF. The V gene is TRBV5-4, the J gene TRBJ1-1; 9 bases map to TRBD1. Trimming cost V 4 bases and J 4 bases; bases outside gene matches: 8. Germline V gene lookup returns CDR1 SGHNT and CDR2 YYREEE (reference sequence). The CDR3 extends over 15 amino acids.

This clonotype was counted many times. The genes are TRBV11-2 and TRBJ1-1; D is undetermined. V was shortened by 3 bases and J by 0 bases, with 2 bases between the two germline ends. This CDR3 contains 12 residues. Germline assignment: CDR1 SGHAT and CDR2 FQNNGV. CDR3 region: CASSFVNTEAFF. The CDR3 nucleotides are TGTGCCAGCAGCTTTGTGAACACTGAAGCTTTCTTT. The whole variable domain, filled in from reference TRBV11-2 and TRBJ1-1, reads EAGVAQSPRYKIIEKRQSVAFWCNPISGHATLYWYQQILGQGPKLLIQFQNNGVVDDSQLPKDRFSAERLKGVDSTLKIQPAKLEDSAVYLCASSFVNTEAFFGQGTRLTVV.

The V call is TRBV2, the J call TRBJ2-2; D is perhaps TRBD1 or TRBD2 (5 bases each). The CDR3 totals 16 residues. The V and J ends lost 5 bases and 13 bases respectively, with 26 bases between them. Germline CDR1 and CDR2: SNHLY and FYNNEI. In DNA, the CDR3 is TGTGCCAGCAGTTACACCGGGACCCAATTTTCGGGGATGCTGTTTTTT. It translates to CASSYTGTQFSGMLFF.

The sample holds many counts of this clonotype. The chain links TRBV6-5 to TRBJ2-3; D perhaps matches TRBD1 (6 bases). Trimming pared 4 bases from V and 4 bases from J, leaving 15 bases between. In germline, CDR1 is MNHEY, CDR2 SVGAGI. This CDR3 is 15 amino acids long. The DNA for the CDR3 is TGTGCCAGCAGTTCGACAGTTGAGGGGGCAGATACGCAGTATTTT. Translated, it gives CASSSTVEGADTQYF.

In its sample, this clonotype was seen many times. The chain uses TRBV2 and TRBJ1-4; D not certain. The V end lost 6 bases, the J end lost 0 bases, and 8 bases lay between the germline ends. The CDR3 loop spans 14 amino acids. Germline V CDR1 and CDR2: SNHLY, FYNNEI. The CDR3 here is CASRLQATNEKLFF. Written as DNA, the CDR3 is TGTGCCAGCAGATTACAAGCAACTAATGAAAAACTGTTTTTT.

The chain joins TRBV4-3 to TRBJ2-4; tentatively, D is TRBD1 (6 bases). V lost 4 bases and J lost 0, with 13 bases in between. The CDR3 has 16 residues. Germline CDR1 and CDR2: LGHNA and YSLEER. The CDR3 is CASSPRQEVAKNIQYF. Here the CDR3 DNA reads TGCGCCAGCAGCCCTAGACAGGAAGTAGCCAAAAACATTCAGTACTTC.

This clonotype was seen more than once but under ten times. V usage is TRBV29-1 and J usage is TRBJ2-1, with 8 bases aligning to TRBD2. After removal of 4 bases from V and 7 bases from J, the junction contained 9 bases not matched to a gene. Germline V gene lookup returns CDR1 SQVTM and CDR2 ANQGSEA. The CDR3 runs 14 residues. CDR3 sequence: CSVVLSGSMNEQFF. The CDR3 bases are TGCAGCGTTGTCCTGAGCGGGAGTATGAATGAGCAGTTCTTC.

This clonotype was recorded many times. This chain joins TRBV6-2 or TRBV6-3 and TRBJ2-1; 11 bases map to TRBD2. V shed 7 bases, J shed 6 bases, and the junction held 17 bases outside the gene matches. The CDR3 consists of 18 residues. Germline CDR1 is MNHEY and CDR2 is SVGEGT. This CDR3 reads CASTKLPGTSGPVNEQFF. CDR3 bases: TGTGCCAGCACCAAACTCCCCGGGACTAGCGGACCCGTCAATGAGCAGTTCTTC.

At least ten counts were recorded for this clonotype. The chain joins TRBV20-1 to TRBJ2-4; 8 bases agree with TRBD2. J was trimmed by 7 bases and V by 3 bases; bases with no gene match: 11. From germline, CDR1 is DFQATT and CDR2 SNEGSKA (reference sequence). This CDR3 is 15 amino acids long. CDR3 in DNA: TGCAGTGCTAGTGATAGCGGGAAGGCGTTGAACATTCAGTACTTC. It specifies CSASDSGKALNIQYF.

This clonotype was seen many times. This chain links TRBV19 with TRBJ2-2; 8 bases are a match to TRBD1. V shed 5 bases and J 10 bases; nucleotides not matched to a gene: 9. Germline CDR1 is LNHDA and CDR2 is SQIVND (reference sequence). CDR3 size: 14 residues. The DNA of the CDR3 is TGTGCCAGTAGTTTCGGGACAGGCCCCGCGGAGCTGTTTTTT. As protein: CASSFGTGPAELFF.

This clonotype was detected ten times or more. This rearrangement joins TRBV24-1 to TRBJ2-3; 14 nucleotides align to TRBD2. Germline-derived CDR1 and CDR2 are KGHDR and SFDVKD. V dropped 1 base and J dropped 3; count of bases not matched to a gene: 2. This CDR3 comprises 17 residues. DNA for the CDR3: TGTGCCACCAGTGATTTCCGGACTAGCGGGAGGACAGATACGCAGTATTTT. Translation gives CATSDFRTSGRTDTQYF.

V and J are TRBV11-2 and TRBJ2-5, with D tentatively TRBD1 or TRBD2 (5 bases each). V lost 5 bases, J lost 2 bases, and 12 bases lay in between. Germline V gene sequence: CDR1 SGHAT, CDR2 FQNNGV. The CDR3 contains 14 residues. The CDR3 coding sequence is TGTGCCAGCAGCCTCGGGACGGCTCAAGAGACCCAGTACTTC. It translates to CASSLGTAQETQYF.

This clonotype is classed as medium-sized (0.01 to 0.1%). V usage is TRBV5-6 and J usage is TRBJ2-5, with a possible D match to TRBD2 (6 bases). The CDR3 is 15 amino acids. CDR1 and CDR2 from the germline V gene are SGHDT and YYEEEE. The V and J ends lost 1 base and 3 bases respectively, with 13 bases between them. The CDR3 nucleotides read TGTGCCAGCAGCTTGAAGCAGGGCGGGGAAGAGACCCAGTACTTC. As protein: CASSLKQGGEETQYF.

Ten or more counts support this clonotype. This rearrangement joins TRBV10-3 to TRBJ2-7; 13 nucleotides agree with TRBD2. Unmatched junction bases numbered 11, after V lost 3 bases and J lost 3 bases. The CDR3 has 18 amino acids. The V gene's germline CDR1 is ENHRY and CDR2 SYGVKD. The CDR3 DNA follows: TGTGCCATCAGTGACGTTGGGACTAGCGGGACCCGGGACTACGAGCAGTACTTC. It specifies CAISDVGTSGTRDYEQYF.

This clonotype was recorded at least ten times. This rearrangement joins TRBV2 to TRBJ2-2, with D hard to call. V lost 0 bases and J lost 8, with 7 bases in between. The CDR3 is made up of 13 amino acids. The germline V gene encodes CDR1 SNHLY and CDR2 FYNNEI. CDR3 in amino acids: CASSEAVTGELFF. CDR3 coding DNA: TGTGCCAGCAGTGAAGCGGTAACGGGGGAGCTGTTTTTT.

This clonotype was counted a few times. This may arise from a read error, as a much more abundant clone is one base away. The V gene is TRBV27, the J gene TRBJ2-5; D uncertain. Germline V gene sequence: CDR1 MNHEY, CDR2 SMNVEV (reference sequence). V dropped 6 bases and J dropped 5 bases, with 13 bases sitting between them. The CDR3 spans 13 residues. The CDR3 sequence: CASRLGFRETQYF. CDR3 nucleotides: TGTGCCAGCAGACTGGGTTTTCGGGAGACCCAGTACTTC.

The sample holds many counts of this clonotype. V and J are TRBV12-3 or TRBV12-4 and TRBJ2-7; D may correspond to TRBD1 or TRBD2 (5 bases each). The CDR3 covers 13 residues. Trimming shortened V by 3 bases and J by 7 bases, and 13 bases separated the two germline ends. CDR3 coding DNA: TGTGCCAGCAGTTTCCGGGGACCCGGGGAGCAGTACGTC. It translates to CASSFRGPGEQYV.

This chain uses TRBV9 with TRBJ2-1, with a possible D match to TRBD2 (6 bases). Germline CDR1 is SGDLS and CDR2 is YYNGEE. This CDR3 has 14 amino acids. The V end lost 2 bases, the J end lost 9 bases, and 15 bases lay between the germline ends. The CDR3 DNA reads TGTGCCAGCAGCGTGGCTAGCGATGTCATTGAGCAGTTCTTC. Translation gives CASSVASDVIEQFF.

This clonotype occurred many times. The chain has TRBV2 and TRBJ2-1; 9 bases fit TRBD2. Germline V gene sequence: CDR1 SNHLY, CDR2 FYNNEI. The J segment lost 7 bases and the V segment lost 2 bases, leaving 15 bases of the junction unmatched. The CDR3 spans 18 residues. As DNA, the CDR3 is TGTGCCAGCAGTGAACTATTGGTAGCGGGAGTTCCGGGGAATGAGCAGTTCTTC. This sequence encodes CASSELLVAGVPGNEQFF. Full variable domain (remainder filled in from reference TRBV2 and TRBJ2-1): EPEVTQTPSHQVTQMGQEVILRCVPISNHLYFYWYRQILGQKVEFLVSFYNNEISEKSEIFDDQFSVERPDGSNFTLKIRSTKLEDSAMYFCASSELLVAGVPGNEQFFGPGTRLTVL.